These 18 T cell receptor beta chains originate from one sample sequenced in a study of T cell responses to AZD1222 COVID-19 vaccine. Sequenced by immunoSEQ multiplex PCR; TCRdb stores in-frame clones only, minus some. The sample has some 140,000 clones; more than 90% are singletons. This specimen consisted of peripheral blood, obtained on day 0 of AZD1222 vaccination. These receptor sequences come from an adult in good health.

The chain links TRBV6-1 to TRBJ1-1, with a possible D match to TRBD1 (6 bases). Germline loops: CDR1 MNHNS, CDR2 SASEGT. V was trimmed by 2 bases and J by 3 bases, leaving 13 bases between them. This CDR3 region has 15 residues. Here the CDR3 DNA reads TGTGCCAGCAGTGAATGGTCAGGGGTCGACACTGAAGCTTTCTTT. It encodes CASSEWSGVDTEAFF.

The chain joins TRBV5-1 to TRBJ1-1, with D possibly TRBD1 on 5 matching bases. Trimming pared 1 base from V and 6 bases from J, leaving 16 bases between. The germline gives CDR1 SGHRS, CDR2 YFSETQ. This CDR3 has 15 amino acids. The CDR3 DNA is TGCGCCAGCAGCTTGACTCGGAAGGGGATATCTGAAGCTTTCTTT. It encodes CASSLTRKGISEAFF. The variable domain in full, with the rest retrieved from reference TRBV5-1 and TRBJ1-1, is KAGVTQTPRYLIKTRGQQVTLSCSPISGHRSVSWYQQTPGQGLQFLFEYFSETQRNKGNFPGRFSGRQFSNSRSEMNVSTLELGDSALYLCASSLTRKGISEAFFGQGTRLTVV.

The chain couples TRBV24-1 to TRBJ1-6; D is unclear. The CDR3 runs 13 residues. Germline loops: CDR1 KGHDR, CDR2 SFDVKD. V was cut by 4 bases and J by 8 bases, with 8 bases left in between. The CDR3 DNA sequence: TGTGCCACCAGTGAGAGAGCCTATTCACCCCTCCACTTT. Its translation is CATSERAYSPLHF.

This chain links TRBV5-1 with TRBJ1-3; no reliable D call. CDR1 and CDR2 from the germline V gene are SGHRS and YFSETQ. CDR3 length: 15 amino acids. Trimming stripped 1 base from V and 1 base from J, with 9 bases between. CDR3 DNA: TGCGCCAGCAGCTTGATTGGAGCTTCTGGAAACACCATATATTTT. Encoded protein: CASSLIGASGNTIYF. Complete variable domain (other parts from reference TRBV5-1 and TRBJ1-3): KAGVTQTPRYLIKTRGQQVTLSCSPISGHRSVSWYQQTPGQGLQFLFEYFSETQRNKGNFPGRFSGRQFSNSRSEMNVSTLELGDSALYLCASSLIGASGNTIYFGEGSWLTVV.

CDR3 bases: TGCGCCAGCAGCTCGGACCCGGGACAGATCTACGAGCAGTACTTC. Amino acids: CASSSDPGQIYEQYF. The gene calls are TRBV5-1 and TRBJ2-7; 7 nucleotides line up with TRBD1. The CDR3 covers 15 residues. Trimming took 3 bases from V and 3 from J; bases not matched to a gene: 9. Germline-derived CDR1 and CDR2 are SGHRS and YFSETQ.

The rearrangement links TRBV5-1 to TRBJ1-3; D unresolved. V shed 4 bases and J shed 4 bases, with 12 bases lying between them. CDR1 and CDR2 (germline): SGHRS, YFSETQ. CDR3 length: 14 amino acids. The CDR3 spells CASSVGELGNTIYF. The CDR3 DNA is TGCGCCAGCAGCGTCGGGGAACTGGGAAACACCATATATTTT.

The rearrangement joins TRBV9 to TRBJ1-1; a possible D gene is TRBD1 (6 bases). This CDR3 spans 19 amino acids. Germline V gene lookup returns CDR1 SGDLS and CDR2 YYNGEE. The V end was cut by 0 bases, the J end by 1 base, with 22 bases between. This CDR3 is CASSVGRSLRGSQNTEAFF. Written as DNA, the CDR3 is TGTGCCAGCAGCGTAGGACGTTCCCTAAGGGGGTCCCAGAACACTGAAGCTTTCTTT.

The rearrangement links TRBV19 to TRBJ1-5; TRBD1 matches at 7 bases. Germline V gives CDR1 LNHDA, CDR2 SQIVND (reference sequence). Germline trimming cut 10 bases from V and 1 base from J; bases unmatched to any gene: 7. This CDR3 comprises 14 residues. In DNA, the CDR3 is TGTGCCACCAGGGGGACAGTGAGCAATCAGCCCCAGCATTTT. Residues: CATRGTVSNQPQHF.

The gene calls are TRBV12-3 or TRBV12-4 and TRBJ1-2; no definite D call. The CDR3 runs 13 residues. V was clipped by 6 bases and J by 8 bases, with 16 bases between them. The CDR3 DNA reads TGTGCCAGCAGCCCGGACCCTAATCAGGGCTACACCTTC. The encoded protein is CASSPDPNQGYTF.

The rearrangement uses TRBV19 and TRBJ1-5; 7 bases are shared with TRBD1. This CDR3 has 16 amino acids. From germline, CDR1 is LNHDA and CDR2 SQIVND (reference sequence). The V gene end was trimmed by 9 bases and the J gene end by 6 bases; junction bases not matched to a gene: 17. The CDR3: CASRASRQGGVQPQHF. For the CDR3, the DNA is TGTGCCAGCAGAGCTAGCAGACAGGGTGGGGTTCAGCCCCAGCATTTT.

The chain combines TRBV18 with TRBJ1-1, with D perhaps matching TRBD1 (6 bases). The CDR3 is made up of 16 amino acids. V gave up 4 bases and J gave up 6 bases, with 21 bases separating them. CDR1 and CDR2 (germline): KGHSH, LQKENI. The CDR3 coding sequence is TGTGCCAGCTCACTAAAGTACAGGGATGCGGGCTCTGAAGCTTTCTTT. It yields the protein CASSLKYRDAGSEAFF.

The chain combines TRBV10-1 with TRBJ2-3, with D perhaps matching TRBD1 or TRBD2 (5 bases each). Germline V gene sequence: CDR1 WNHNN, CDR2 SYGVQD (reference sequence). The V gene lost 2 bases and the J gene lost 1 base, with 10 bases spanning the gap. This CDR3 has 15 residues. CDR3 bases: TGCGCCAGCAGTGAGGTCCGGGGCGGCACAGATACGCAGTATTTT. Its translation is CASSEVRGGTDTQYF.

The chain is built from TRBV10-3 and TRBJ1-1; a possible D gene is TRBD1 (6 bases). Germline CDR1 reads ENHRY; CDR2 reads SYGVKD. V dropped 2 bases and J dropped 0 bases, with 10 bases sitting between them. This CDR3 contains 15 residues. The CDR3 here is CAISEVRGMNTEAFF. CDR3 nucleotide sequence: TGTGCCATCAGTGAGGTCAGGGGCATGAACACTGAAGCTTTCTTT.

The chain recombines TRBV9 with TRBJ2-5; D is possibly TRBD1 or TRBD2 (5 bases each). Germline V CDR1 and CDR2: SGDLS, YYNGEE. The CDR3 runs to 18 residues. V dropped 0 bases and J dropped 5 bases, with 23 bases sitting between them. CDR3: CASSVVRLSRGKGETQYF. CDR3 nucleotides: TGTGCCAGCAGCGTAGTGCGATTGTCGAGGGGAAAGGGGGAGACCCAGTACTTC.

The chain joins TRBV25-1 to TRBJ2-3, with D unresolved. From germline, CDR1 is MGHDK and CDR2 SYGVNS. V lost 6 bases and J lost 0, with 7 bases in between. CDR3 length: 13 amino acids. The CDR3 DNA reads TGTGCCAGCAGCCCGGACAGCACAGATACGCAGTATTTT. Translation: CASSPDSTDTQYF.

The genes are TRBV5-1 and TRBJ1-1, with a tentative D call TRBD1 (6 bases). There are 14 residues in the CDR3. V lost 4 bases and J 1 base, leaving 11 bases between the germline ends. Germline lookup yields CDR1 SGHRS and CDR2 YFSETQ. CDR3 loop: CASSPDRPNTEAFF. For the CDR3, the DNA is TGCGCCAGCAGCCCGGACAGACCGAACACTGAAGCTTTCTTT.

The chain uses TRBV28 and TRBJ1-5; 8 nucleotides line up with TRBD1. The CDR3 spans 13 residues. V was pared by 5 bases and J by 9 bases, with 6 bases of the junction left unmatched. Germline lookup yields CDR1 MDHEN and CDR2 SYDVKM. The CDR3 is CASSTDRGGPQHF. The CDR3 nucleotides read TGTGCCAGCAGTACCGACAGGGGAGGGCCCCAGCATTTT.

This clone was detected only once. This rearrangement joins TRBV6-1 to TRBJ2-4; a possible D gene is TRBD1 (6 bases). Germline V gives CDR1 MNHNS, CDR2 SASEGT. The length of the CDR3 is 16 residues. The ends were cut back, 2 bases at V and 0 bases at J, with 11 bases in the middle. CDR3 DNA sequence: TGTGCCAGCAGTGAACCGGGCAGGGGAGCCAAAAACATTCAGTACTTC. This sequence encodes CASSEPGRGAKNIQYF.